The 12 T cell receptor beta chains reported below all come from one sample, sequenced in a study of blood T cell repertoires in COVID-19 (TCRdb year 2020). Library construction relied on the immunoSEQ multiplex PCR assay. Entries here come from immuneACCESS through TCRdb and include only in-frame sequences with V and J called. Some clones fail to appear in such tables; in the studies checked, an unresolved V gene covers under half of the shortfall, and the cause of the remainder is unknown. For this sample there are 97,000 or so clones; 70% to 90% appear just once. Roughly 2% of the sample is taken by the ten largest. Sequencing was carried out using peripheral blood. Source of these receptors: a man aged 45-65 years with active COVID-19.

The CDR3 here is CASSPDKDTEAFF. In DNA, the CDR3 is TGTGCCAGCAGTCCTGACAAGGACACTGAAGCTTTCTTT. The genes are TRBV12-3 or TRBV12-4 and TRBJ1-1, with unresolved D. V lost 5 bases to trimming and J lost 3 bases, with 10 bases between them. The CDR3 sequence is 13 residues long.

This chain joins TRBV2 and TRBJ2-7; the D is unclear. The CDR3 covers 13 residues. CDR1 is SNHLY and CDR2 is FYNNEI in the germline V gene. Trimming took 5 bases from V and 5 from J, leaving 13 bases between them. This CDR3 reads CASSLSMGHEQYF. The CDR3 DNA sequence: TGTGCCAGCAGTCTGTCCATGGGCCACGAGCAGTACTTC.

The chain links TRBV2 to TRBJ2-1; TRBD2 agrees at 9 bases. J lost 7 bases, V lost 6 bases, and 7 bases had no gene match. The CDR3 covers 14 residues. Germline loops: CDR1 SNHLY, CDR2 FYNNEI. The CDR3 sequence: CASRPSGAGNEQFF. The DNA of the CDR3 is TGTGCCAGCAGGCCTAGCGGGGCGGGGAATGAGCAGTTCTTC.

This sequence joins TRBV5-4 and TRBJ2-1, with D tentatively TRBD2 (5 bases). The CDR3 has 14 amino acids. V was pared by 1 base and J by 10 bases, with 15 bases between. Germline V gives CDR1 SGHNT, CDR2 YYREEE (reference sequence). The CDR3 is CASSLQFIASEQFF. The CDR3 bases are TGTGCCAGCAGCTTGCAGTTCATAGCTAGCGAGCAGTTCTTC.

J is TRBJ1-5 and V is TRBV6-4, with 9 bases that match TRBD1. The CDR3 length is 17 residues. Germline trimming cut 8 bases from V and 3 bases from J; bases unmatched to any gene: 14. Germline CDR1 and CDR2: MRHNA and SNTAGT. The DNA for the CDR3 is TGTGCCAGCTCTCCCGGGACAGGGAGAATAGACAATCAGCCCCAGCATTTT. It codes for CASSPGTGRIDNQPQHF.

The chain recombines TRBV13 with TRBJ2-7; no firm D call. The germline V and J ends were trimmed by 4 bases and 3 bases, with 13 bases remaining between them. Germline CDR1 PRHDT, CDR2 FYEKMQ (reference sequence). The CDR3 has 14 residues. DNA for the CDR3: TGTGCCAGCAGCTCCATCCGAGGAGTCTACGAGCAGTACTTC. This codes for CASSSIRGVYEQYF.

On this clone itself: At one end, the junction sequence differs from germline, possibly due to a read error. V usage is TRBV2 and J usage is TRBJ1-2; D gene ambiguous. This CDR3 has 11 residues. Germline-derived CDR1 and CDR2 are SNHLY and FYNNEI. The CDR3 coding sequence is TGTGCCAGCAGGGAAGGAGGAGGCTACACCTTC. The encoded protein is CASREGGGYTF.

The rearrangement joins TRBV6-2 or TRBV6-3 to TRBJ1-3; TRBD1 matches 9 bases. The trim removed 5 bases at V and 9 bases at J, leaving 8 bases unmatched. The CDR3 is made up of 14 amino acids. Per the germline V gene, CDR1 is MNHEY and CDR2 is SVGEGT. The CDR3 loop is CASSGWTGAGTIYF. The DNA of the CDR3 is TGTGCCAGCAGTGGATGGACAGGGGCCGGCACCATATATTTT.

The rearrangement joins TRBV5-4 to TRBJ2-5, with TRBD1 as a possible D gene (5 bases). CDR3 length: 15 amino acids. V was trimmed by 1 base and J by 7 bases, leaving 17 bases between them. Germline V CDR1 and CDR2: SGHNT, YYREEE (reference sequence). CDR3 sequence: CASSLKGLGPRTQYF. In nucleotides, the CDR3 is TGTGCCAGCAGCTTGAAGGGGCTGGGGCCCCGGACCCAGTACTTC. Full variable domain (outside the CDR3, taken from reference TRBV5-4 and TRBJ2-5): ETGVTQSPTHLIKTRGQQVTLRCSSQSGHNTVSWYQQALGQGPQFIFQYYREEENGRGNFPPRFSGLQFPNYSSELNVNALELDDSALYLCASSLKGLGPRTQYFGPGTRLLVL.

The J gene is TRBJ2-2, the V gene TRBV6-5, with 11 bases matching TRBD2. Trimming at V came to 6 bases and at J to 5 bases, leaving 5 bases not matched to a gene. CDR1 and CDR2 (germline): MNHEY, SVGAGI. The CDR3 consists of 15 residues. The CDR3, as DNA: TGTGCCAGCAGACTTAGCGGGGGGGATACCGGGGAGCTGTTTTTT. Its translation: CASRLSGGDTGELFF.

The V gene is TRBV5-1, the J gene TRBJ1-4; D might be TRBD1 (5 bases). The CDR3 has 17 residues. Germline CDR1 SGHRS, CDR2 YFSETQ. V dropped 0 bases and J dropped 0 bases, with 12 bases sitting between them. The CDR3 nucleotides are TGCGCCAGCAGCTTGGGACAGCTTTCCACAACTAATGAAAAACTGTTTTTT. This codes for CASSLGQLSTTNEKLFF.

The V and J genes are TRBV30 and TRBJ1-2; D not certain. CDR3 length: 14 amino acids. V was trimmed by 8 bases and J by 0 bases, leaving 16 bases between them. The germline CDR1 and CDR2 sequences are GTSNPN and SVGIG (reference sequence). The CDR3 sequence: CARLSPRANYGYTF. CDR3 DNA: TGTGCCCGGTTGAGCCCCCGCGCTAACTATGGCTACACCTTC.